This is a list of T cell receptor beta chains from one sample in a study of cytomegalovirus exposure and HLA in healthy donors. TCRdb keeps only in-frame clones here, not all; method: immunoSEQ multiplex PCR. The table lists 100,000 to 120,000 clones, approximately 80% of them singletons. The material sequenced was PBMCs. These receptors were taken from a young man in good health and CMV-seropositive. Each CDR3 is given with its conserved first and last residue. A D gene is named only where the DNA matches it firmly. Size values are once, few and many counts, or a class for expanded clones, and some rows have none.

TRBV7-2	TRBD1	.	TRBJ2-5	TGTGCCAGCAGATCACAGGGGTTCCGGGAGACCCAGTACTTC	CASRSQGFRETQYF
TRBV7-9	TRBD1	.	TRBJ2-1	TGTGCCAGCAGCGCCCTGGACAGGGGGAAAGGCAATGAGCAGTTCTTC	CASSALDRGKGNEQFF
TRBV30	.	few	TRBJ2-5	TGTGCCTGGAGTGTGAAGGGGGGGGAGACCCAGTACTTC	CAWSVKGGETQYF
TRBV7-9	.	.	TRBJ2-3	TGTGCTAGCAGCTTATCATCGGGATGGACAGATACGCAGTATTTT	CASSLSSGWTDTQYF
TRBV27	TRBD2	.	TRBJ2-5	TGTGCCAGCAGCTCTCGTAGCGGGGGGGCAGAGACCCAGTACTTC	CASSSRSGGAETQYF
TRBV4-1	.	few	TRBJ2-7	TGCGCCAGCAGCCAAGATTTCCGGGAACGGTACGAGCAGTACTTC	CASSQDFRERYEQYF
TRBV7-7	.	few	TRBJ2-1	TGTGCTAGCAGCCTCATGTGGGGGGATGAGCAGTTCTTC	CASSLMWGDEQFF
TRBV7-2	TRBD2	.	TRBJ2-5	TGTGCCAGCAGCCCCCTCAGCGGGGGTGAGACCCAGTACTTC	CASSPLSGGETQYF
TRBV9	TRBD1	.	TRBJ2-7	TGTGCCAGCAGCGTAGGGCAGGGGGCAACCTACGAGCAGTACTTC	CASSVGQGATYEQYF
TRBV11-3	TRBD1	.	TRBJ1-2	TGTGCCAGCAGTCCCGTTAAGGGGGCCAACTATGGCTACACCTTC	CASSPVKGANYGYTF
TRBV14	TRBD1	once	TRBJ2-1	TGTGCCAGCAGCCTGGACAGGGGTTACAATGAGCAGTTCTTC	CASSLDRGYNEQFF
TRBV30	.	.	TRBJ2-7	TGTGCCTGGGATGACAGTTCCTACGAGCAGTACTTC	CAWDDSSYEQYF
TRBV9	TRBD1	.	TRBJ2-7	TGTGCCAGCAGCCTGACAGGGGGTTCGTACGAGCAGTACTTC	CASSLTGGSYEQYF
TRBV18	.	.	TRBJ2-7	TGTGCCAGCTCACCAACAGAAAGAGAGCAGTACTTC	CASSPTEREQYF
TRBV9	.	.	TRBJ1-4	TGTGCCAGCAGCCCCAACCCGAGGGGGGAAAAACTGTTTTTT	CASSPNPRGEKLFF
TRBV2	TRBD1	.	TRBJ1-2	TGTGCCAGCAGTAGGGACAGGGGGGGCTACACCTTC	CASSRDRGGYTF
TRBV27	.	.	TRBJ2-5	TGTGCCAGCAGTGACACAAAACCGGGACTGGTTACGGAGCAGTACTTC	CASSDTKPGLVTEQYF
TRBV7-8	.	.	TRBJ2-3	TGTGCCAGCAGCCCAAGCACAGATACGCAGTATTTT	CASSPSTDTQYF
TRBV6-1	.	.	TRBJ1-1	TGTGCCAGCAGGAAGACAGTGAACACTGAAGCTTTCTTT	CASRKTVNTEAFF
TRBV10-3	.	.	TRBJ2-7	TGTGCCATCAGTGCTTCCGGGAGAACCTTTATCTACGAGCAGTACTTC	CAISASGRTFIYEQYF
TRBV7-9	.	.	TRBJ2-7	TGTGCCAGCAGCTTAGCACCAGGGTACGAGCAGTACTTC	CASSLAPGYEQYF
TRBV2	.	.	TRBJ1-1	TGTGCCAGCAGTGTTGGGCGAGGGGGTTGGAACACTGAAGCTTTCTTT	CASSVGRGGWNTEAFF
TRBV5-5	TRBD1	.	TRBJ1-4	TGTGCCAGCAGCGTCAACAGGGGGGTTAATGAAAAACTGTTTTTT	CASSVNRGVNEKLFF
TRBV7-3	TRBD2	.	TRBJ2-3	TGTGCCAGCAGCTTCTCGGACTTCGGGGGGACAGATACGCAGTATTTT	CASSFSDFGGTDTQYF
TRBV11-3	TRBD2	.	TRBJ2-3	TGTGCCAGCAGCTCCCGGAGGGAGCGGGGAGGCACAGATACGCAGTATTTT	CASSSRRERGGTDTQYF
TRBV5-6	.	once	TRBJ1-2	TGTGCCAGCAGCTTAATAGGGGAAGCGATGGGAGGCTACACCTTC	CASSLIGEAMGGYTF
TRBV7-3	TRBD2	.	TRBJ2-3	TGTGCCTCGGCGGGGGGGCCTAGCTCAGATACGCAGTATTTT	CASAGGPSSDTQYF
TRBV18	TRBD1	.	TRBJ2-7	TGTGCCAGCTCACCGAACCTTGACAGGGGAGGCTCCTACGAGCAGTACTTC	CASSPNLDRGGSYEQYF
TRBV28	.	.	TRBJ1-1	TGTGCCACCGGGGGGGGGACCACTGAAGCTTTCTTT	CATGGGTTEAFF
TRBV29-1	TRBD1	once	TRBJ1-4	TGCAGCGGCGGGGACAGGGGGGGTGAAAAACTGTTTTTT	CSGGDRGGEKLFF
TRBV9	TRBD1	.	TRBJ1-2	TGTGCCAGCAGCATCAGGGGGGTCGATGGCTACACCTTC	CASSIRGVDGYTF
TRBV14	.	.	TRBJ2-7	TGTGCCAGCAGCCAAGATCCAGGGATTCCCTACGAGCAGTACTTC	CASSQDPGIPYEQYF
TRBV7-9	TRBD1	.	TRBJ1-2	TGTGCCAGCAGCTCTGGACAGGGCATCTATGGCTACACCTTC	CASSSGQGIYGYTF
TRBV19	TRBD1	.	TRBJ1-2	TGTGCCAGTAGTTCTGGTGGGGGACAGGGCAGCTATGGCTACACCTTC	CASSSGGGQGSYGYTF